One and the same sample provided the 30 T cell receptor beta chains below, sequenced in a study of lymphopenia after photon versus proton radiotherapy. Repertoires were generated with immunoSEQ multiplex PCR, while TCRdb's copy carries only in-frame clones and drops some. The sample consists of approximately 170,000 clones, approximately 86% of them appearing once. The material sequenced was peripheral blood, taken from a patient treated with photon-based radiotherapy. The receptor source for this set is a man aged 50-60 years with gastric cancer.

This chain connects TRBV2 to TRBJ1-1; D is possibly TRBD1 (5 bases). This CDR3 is built from 12 residues. Germline CDR1 reads SNHLY; CDR2 reads FYNNEI. V lost 6 bases and J lost 4, with 9 bases in between. This chain's CDR3 is CASRRGSTEAFF. As DNA, the CDR3 is TGTGCCAGCAGAAGGGGAAGCACTGAAGCTTTCTTT.

V and J are TRBV9 and TRBJ1-3; no clear D gene. V was trimmed by 2 bases and J by 4 bases, leaving 7 bases between them. This CDR3 spans 13 amino acids. The germline V gene encodes CDR1 SGDLS and CDR2 YYNGEE. This CDR3 is CASSVTLGNTIYF. In DNA form, the CDR3 reads TGTGCCAGCAGCGTTACGCTGGGAAACACCATATATTTT. Variable domain in full (rest from reference TRBV9 and TRBJ1-3): DSGVTQTPKHLITATGQRVTLRCSPRSGDLSVYWYQQSLDQGLQFLIQYYNGEERAKGNILERFSAQQFPDLHSELNLSSLELGDSALYFCASSVTLGNTIYFGEGSWLTVV.

This CDR3 is CASGLVLTGGNEQYF. CDR3 nucleotides: TGTGCTAGTGGTTTGGTACTCACAGGGGGTAACGAGCAGTACTTC. The chain employs TRBV12-5 and TRBJ2-7; 8 nucleotides line up with TRBD1. The V and J ends lost 0 bases and 5 bases, in that order; junction bases with no gene match: 6. The CDR3 runs 15 residues. Per the germline V gene, CDR1 is LGHNT and CDR2 is FRNRAP.

This clone was seen a handful of times. This chain links TRBV4-1 with TRBJ2-6, with D hard to call. The germline gives CDR1 MGHRA, CDR2 YSYEKL. V lost 4 bases and J lost 0, with 10 bases in between. The CDR3 extends over 16 amino acids. The CDR3 is CASSPIRDSGANVLTF. The CDR3 DNA is TGCGCCAGCAGCCCCATTAGAGACTCTGGGGCCAACGTCCTGACTTTC.

The chain uses TRBV7-8 and TRBJ2-5; weak D call: TRBD1 (5 bases). Trimming pared 1 base from V and 4 bases from J, leaving 16 bases between. CDR3 length: 16 amino acids. Per the germline V gene, CDR1 is SGHVS and CDR2 is FQNEAQ. CDR3 amino acids: CASSLGRVRLRETQYF. The CDR3 nucleotides read TGTGCCAGCAGCTTAGGCAGGGTCCGGCTTCGAGAGACCCAGTACTTC.

This clone has just a few counts. The V call is TRBV7-9, the J call TRBJ2-3, with D possibly being TRBD2 (5 bases). This CDR3 comprises 14 residues. From germline, CDR1 is SEHNR and CDR2 FQNEAQ (reference sequence). Trimming pared 5 bases from V and 3 bases from J, leaving 12 bases between. The CDR3 sequence: CASSRSGETDTQYF. The CDR3 nucleotides are TGTGCCAGCAGCCGTTCCGGGGAAACAGATACGCAGTATTTT. The whole variable domain, filled in from reference TRBV7-9 and TRBJ2-3, reads DTGVSQNPRHKITKRGQNVTFRCDPISEHNRLYWYRQTLGQGPEFLTYFQNEAQLEKSRLLSDRFSAERPKGSFSTLEIQRTEQGDSAMYLCASSRSGETDTQYFGPGTRLTVL.

The chain employs TRBV18 and TRBJ2-1; a possible D gene is TRBD2 (6 bases). The V end lost 8 bases, the J end lost 3 bases, and 11 bases lay between the germline ends. The length of the CDR3 is 13 residues. The V gene's germline CDR1 is KGHSH and CDR2 LQKENI. The CDR3 loop reads CASMPGVYNEQFF. In DNA form, the CDR3 reads TGTGCCAGCATGCCGGGGGTCTACAATGAGCAGTTCTTC. The full variable domain, its missing parts supplied by reference TRBV18 and TRBJ2-1, is NAGVMQNPRHLVRRRGQEARLRCSPMKGHSHVYWYRQLPEEGLKFMVYLQKENIIDESGMPKERFSAEFPKEGPSILRIQQVVRGDSAAYFCASMPGVYNEQFFGPGTRLTVL.

This clone was observed once. CDR3 in DNA: TGCGCCAGCAGCCGCAGGACAGGGGAGACCCAGTACTTC. It yields the protein CASSRRTGETQYF. The V gene is TRBV4-1, the J gene TRBJ2-5, with TRBD1 identical over 8 bases. V gave up 4 bases and J gave up 5 bases; unmatched junction bases: 3. From germline, CDR1 is MGHRA and CDR2 YSYEKL. The CDR3 is 13 residues long.

The chain has TRBV9 and TRBJ2-1; a weak D match, TRBD1 (5 bases). The germline V gene has CDR1 SGDLS and CDR2 YYNGEE. This CDR3 has 13 amino acids. V lost 0 bases, J lost 15 bases, and 16 bases lay in between. The CDR3 DNA is TGTGCCAGCAGCGTAGTCTTTCCCTTAAGGGGGTTCTTC. Translating gives CASSVVFPLRGFF.

This clone is a singleton in its sample. The V call is TRBV5-1, the J call TRBJ1-1; D gene ambiguous. V was pared by 0 bases and J by 3 bases, with 9 bases between. The CDR3 is 14 residues long. Per the germline V gene, CDR1 is SGHRS and CDR2 is YFSETQ. CDR3 in amino acids: CASSLEITYTEAFF. CDR3 bases: TGCGCCAGCAGCTTGGAAATTACCTACACTGAAGCTTTCTTT.

The chain is built from TRBV20-1 and TRBJ2-7, with D tentatively TRBD1 (6 bases). CDR1 and CDR2 from the germline V gene are DFQATT and SNEGSKA (reference sequence). The CDR3 sequence is 11 residues long. V dropped 5 bases and J dropped 4 bases, with 9 bases sitting between them. CDR3 nucleotide sequence: TGCAGTGCTGGACAGTTATACGAGCAGTACTTC. This sequence encodes CSAGQLYEQYF.

The CDR3 DNA reads as TGTGCCAGCTCACCACGACGGACAACTAATGAAAAACTGTTTTTT. Protein product: CASSPRRTTNEKLFF. The gene calls are TRBV18 and TRBJ1-4; D remains ambiguous. V lost 1 base and J lost 0, with 6 bases in between. Germline values: CDR1 KGHSH, CDR2 LQKENI. The CDR3 loop spans 15 amino acids.

The chain combines TRBV19 with TRBJ1-2, with TRBD1 matching 10 bases. The V gene's germline CDR1 is LNHDA and CDR2 SQIVND (reference sequence). V lost 7 bases, J lost 4 bases, and 12 bases stayed unmatched. The length of the CDR3 is 16 residues. As DNA, the CDR3 is TGTGCCAGTACCTCCCCGGACAGGGGGTTCGGCTATGGCTACACCTTC. Translating gives CASTSPDRGFGYGYTF.

The count of this clone is one. V gene TRBV5-6 combines with J gene TRBJ1-6, with TRBD1 matching over 7 bases. Germline V gives CDR1 SGHDT, CDR2 YYEEEE. The CDR3 runs 15 residues. V shed 0 bases, J shed 7 bases, and the junction held 4 bases outside the gene matches. Here the CDR3 DNA reads TGTGCCAGCAGCTTGGTGGACAGGATAAATTCACCCCTCCACTTT. Translating it yields CASSLVDRINSPLHF. Looking up the rest from reference TRBV5-6 and TRBJ1-6 gives the full variable domain: DAGVTQSPTHLIKTRGQQVTLRCSPKSGHDTVSWYQQALGQGPQFIFQYYEEEERQRGNFPDRFSGHQFPNYSSELNVNALLLGDSALYLCASSLVDRINSPLHFGNGTRLTVT.

The chain joins TRBV19 to TRBJ2-5, with D unresolved. Germline V gene lookup returns CDR1 LNHDA and CDR2 SQIVND (reference sequence). V lost 1 base to trimming and J lost 4 bases, with 13 bases between them. This CDR3 comprises 15 residues. The CDR3 bases are TGTGCCAGTAGTATAGGTCACCCCCTCGGAGAGACCCAGTACTTC. It codes for CASSIGHPLGETQYF.

V gene TRBV6-5 combines with J gene TRBJ2-1, with 7 bases matching TRBD2. Germline assignment: CDR1 MNHEY and CDR2 SVGAGI. The CDR3 loop spans 15 amino acids. Unmatched junction bases numbered 9, after V lost 2 bases and J lost 8 bases. CDR3 coding DNA: TGTGCCAGCAGTTACAGCGGGATGCCTTGGGATGAGCAGTTCTTC. This sequence encodes CASSYSGMPWDEQFF.

The genes are TRBV5-5 and TRBJ2-3; TRBD2 matches at 8 bases. V lost 2 bases, J lost 2 bases, and 4 bases stayed unmatched. This CDR3 has 15 amino acids. The germline V gene has CDR1 SGHKS and CDR2 YYEKEE (reference sequence). In DNA, the CDR3 is TGTGCCAGCAGCTTTAGCGGGGCCCTCACAGATACGCAGTATTTT. Translated: CASSFSGALTDTQYF.

The chain has TRBV25-1 and TRBJ1-1; perhaps TRBD1 as D (5 bases). The ends were cut back, 5 bases at V and 1 base at J, with 14 bases in the middle. Looked up from germline, CDR1 is MGHDK and CDR2 is SYGVNS. The CDR3 extends over 15 amino acids. This CDR3 reads CASSPPRGRNTEAFF. In DNA, the CDR3 is TGTGCCAGCAGTCCGCCTAGGGGCCGGAACACTGAAGCTTTCTTT. The full variable domain, completed using reference TRBV25-1 and TRBJ1-1, is EADIYQTPRYLVIGTGKKITLECSQTMGHDKMYWYQQDPGMELHLIHYSYGVNSTEKGDLSSESTVSRIRTEHFPLTLESARPSHTSQYLCASSPPRGRNTEAFFGQGTRLTVV.

The chain uses TRBV12-5 and TRBJ2-2; 11 bases align to TRBD2. The CDR3 runs to 17 residues. Germline loops: CDR1 LGHNT, CDR2 FRNRAP. V trimming: 6 bases; J trimming: 3 bases; junction bases outside the gene matches: 9. The CDR3 region has the DNA TGTGCTAGTGGCCTGACTAGCGGGAACTCCTACACCGGGGAGCTGTTTTTT. This sequence encodes CASGLTSGNSYTGELFF.

The V and J genes are TRBV29-1 and TRBJ2-7; 11 bases are a match to TRBD1. Trimming at V came to 6 bases and at J to 7 bases, leaving 11 bases not matched to a gene. The germline V gene has CDR1 SQVTM and CDR2 ANQGSEA. This CDR3 has 14 residues. The CDR3 region is CSVAAGQGAGEQYF. CDR3 DNA: TGCAGCGTAGCAGCCGGACAGGGGGCGGGTGAGCAGTACTTC.

The chain recombines TRBV5-1 with TRBJ2-2; 8 bases line up with TRBD1. The germline gives CDR1 SGHRS, CDR2 YFSETQ. V shed 2 bases and J 6 bases; nucleotides not matched to a gene: 3. CDR3 size: 14 residues. The CDR3 DNA reads TGCGCCAGCAGCTTTGGACAGGGCCCCGGGGAGCTGTTTTTT. It specifies CASSFGQGPGELFF.

This rearrangement joins TRBV18 to TRBJ2-7; no clear D gene. CDR3 length equals 13 residues. V dropped 3 bases and J dropped 6 bases, with 12 bases sitting between them. Germline CDR1 KGHSH, CDR2 LQKENI. Here the CDR3 reads CASSPSYSGEQYF. The CDR3 DNA is TGTGCCAGCTCACCGTCCTACTCGGGCGAGCAGTACTTC. Supplemented by reference TRBV18 and TRBJ2-7, the full variable domain reads NAGVMQNPRHLVRRRGQEARLRCSPMKGHSHVYWYRQLPEEGLKFMVYLQKENIIDESGMPKERFSAEFPKEGPSILRIQQVVRGDSAAYFCASSPSYSGEQYFGPGTRLTVT.

V gene TRBV4-3 combines with J gene TRBJ2-3; no reliable D call. Germline CDR1 and CDR2: LGHNA and YSLEER. Trimming cost V 0 bases and J 3 bases, with 13 bases left between them. This CDR3 region has 16 residues. The DNA for the CDR3 is TGCGCCAGCAGCCAAGATCTTCGGCTACCAACAGATACGCAGTATTTT. Its translation is CASSQDLRLPTDTQYF.

The gene calls are TRBV25-1 and TRBJ2-7; 7 positions agree with TRBD2. Germline V gene sequence: CDR1 MGHDK, CDR2 SYGVNS. The CDR3 runs to 15 residues. V trimming: 2 bases; J trimming: 0 bases; junction bases outside the gene matches: 4. This CDR3 reads CASSEKGGRSYEQYF. For the CDR3, the DNA is TGTGCCAGCAGTGAAAAGGGAGGGCGCTCCTACGAGCAGTACTTC.

This chain links TRBV2 with TRBJ1-1, with 7 bases that match TRBD1. Germline V gene data show CDR1 as SNHLY and CDR2 as FYNNEI. The junction had 7 bases not matched to a gene; V was cut back by 8 bases and J by 7 bases. This CDR3 has 12 amino acids. CDR3 DNA: TGTGCCAGCGGCCGGGACAGAGATGAAGCTTTCTTT. Translated: CASGRDRDEAFF.

The chain carries TRBV19 and TRBJ2-1, with D unclear. This CDR3 comprises 14 residues. Germline CDR1 and CDR2: LNHDA and SQIVND (reference sequence). V shed 3 bases and J shed 10 bases, with 16 bases lying between them. CDR3 sequence: CASSIGALGNEQFF. In DNA form, the CDR3 reads TGTGCCAGTAGTATTGGAGCGTTGGGGAACGAGCAGTTCTTC.

This chain uses TRBV28 with TRBJ2-7, with 8 bases fitting TRBD2. CDR3 length: 15 residues. Germline V CDR1 and CDR2: MDHEN, SYDVKM. V was pared by 5 bases and J by 3 bases, with 9 bases of the junction left unmatched. CDR3 amino acids: CASSNLGLAGYEQYF. CDR3 sequence (DNA): TGTGCCAGCAGTAACTTAGGGCTAGCGGGCTACGAGCAGTACTTC.

J is TRBJ2-7 and V is TRBV19; perhaps TRBD1 as D (6 bases). V gave up 6 bases and J gave up 0 bases, with 15 bases separating them. The CDR3 sequence is 15 residues long. Germline CDR1 and CDR2: LNHDA and SQIVND (reference sequence). CDR3 loop: CASSPGGTGSYEQYF. The CDR3 DNA reads TGTGCCAGTAGCCCTGGGGGCACCGGCTCCTACGAGCAGTACTTC.

V is TRBV5-1 and J is TRBJ2-1, with TRBD2 identical over 8 bases. V trimming: 4 bases; J trimming: 4 bases; junction bases outside the gene matches: 4. The germline gives CDR1 SGHRS, CDR2 YFSETQ. The CDR3 is 14 residues long. The CDR3 DNA sequence: TGCGCCAGCAGCCCCAGCGGGGGTTACAATGAGCAGTTCTTC. It yields the protein CASSPSGGYNEQFF.

Worth noting for this clone: Other DNA sequences in the same sample also yield this CDR3. V gene TRBV29-1 combines with J gene TRBJ1-1; 8 bases are shared with TRBD1. The J segment lost 0 bases and the V segment lost 7 bases, leaving 4 bases of the junction unmatched. Looked up from germline, CDR1 is SQVTM and CDR2 is ANQGSEA. CDR3 size: 13 residues. This CDR3 reads CSARTGMNTEAFF. DNA for the CDR3: TGCAGCGCCAGGACAGGGATGAACACTGAAGCTTTCTTT.